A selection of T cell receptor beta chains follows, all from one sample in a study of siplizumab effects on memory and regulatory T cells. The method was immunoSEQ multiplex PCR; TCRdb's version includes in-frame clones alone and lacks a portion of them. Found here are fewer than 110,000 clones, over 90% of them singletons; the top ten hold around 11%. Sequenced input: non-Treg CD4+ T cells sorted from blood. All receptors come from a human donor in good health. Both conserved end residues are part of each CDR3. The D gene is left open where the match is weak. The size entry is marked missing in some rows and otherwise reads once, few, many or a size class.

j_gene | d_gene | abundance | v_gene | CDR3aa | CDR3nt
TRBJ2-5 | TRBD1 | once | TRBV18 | CASSPLRGKETQYF | TGTGCCAGCTCACCACTCAGGGGGAAAGAGACCCAGTACTTC
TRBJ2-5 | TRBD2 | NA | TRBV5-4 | CASSFGGRRQETQYF | TGTGCCAGCAGCTTCGGCGGGAGGAGGCAAGAGACCCAGTACTTC
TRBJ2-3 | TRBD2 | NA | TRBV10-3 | CAISESTRASGRAPDTQYF | TGTGCCATCAGTGAGTCGACTCGGGCGAGCGGGAGGGCCCCAGATACGCAGTATTTT
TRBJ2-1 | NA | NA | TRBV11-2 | CASSLLAGSYNEQFF | TGTGCCAGCAGCCTACTAGCCGGTTCCTACAATGAGCAGTTCTTC
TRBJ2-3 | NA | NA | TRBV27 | CASSLLWSEGSPSTDTQYF | TGTGCCAGCAGTTTATTATGGAGCGAGGGTTCGCCTAGCACAGATACGCAGTATTTT
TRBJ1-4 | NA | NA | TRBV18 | CASSPGNLLEKLFF | TGTGCCAGCTCACCGGGTAACCTGTTAGAAAAACTGTTTTTT
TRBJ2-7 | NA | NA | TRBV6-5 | CASSRTASYEQYF | TGTGCCAGCAGCAGGACAGCCTCCTACGAGCAGTACTTC
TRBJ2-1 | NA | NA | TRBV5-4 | CASSFMAGGGEQFF | TGTGCCAGCAGCTTTATGGCGGGTGGAGGAGAGCAGTTCTTC
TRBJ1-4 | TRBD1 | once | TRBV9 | CASSAGTGGGGSEKLFF | TGTGCCAGCAGTGCCGGGACAGGGGGCGGTGGAAGTGAAAAACTGTTTTTT
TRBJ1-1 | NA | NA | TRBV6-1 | CASSALRAAEAFF | TGTGCCAGCAGCGCCTTAAGGGCGGCAGAAGCTTTCTTT
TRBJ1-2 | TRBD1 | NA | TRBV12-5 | CASGSPSVDRRNYGYTF | TGTGCTAGTGGTTCACCCTCCGTGGACAGGAGAAACTATGGCTACACCTTC
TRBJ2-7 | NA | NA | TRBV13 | CASSSVMGEQYF | TGTGCCAGCAGCTCGGTTATGGGGGAGCAGTACTTC
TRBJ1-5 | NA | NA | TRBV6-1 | CASSADGSNQPQHF | TGTGCCAGCAGCGCTGACGGTAGCAATCAGCCCCAGCATTTT
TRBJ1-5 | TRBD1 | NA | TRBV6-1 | CASRLEQGGGQPQHF | TGTGCCAGCAGACTCGAACAGGGGGGGGGTCAGCCCCAGCATTTT
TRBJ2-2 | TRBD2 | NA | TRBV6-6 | CASSYASGRDGGELFF | TGTGCCAGCAGTTACGCTAGCGGGAGGGACGGCGGGGAGCTGTTTTTT
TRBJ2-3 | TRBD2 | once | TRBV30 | CAWRLAGPVTQYF | TGTGCCTGGAGGTTAGCGGGGCCGGTGACGCAGTATTTT
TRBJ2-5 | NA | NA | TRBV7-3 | CASSLITGETQYF | TGTGCCAGCAGCTTAATCACGGGAGAGACCCAGTACTTC
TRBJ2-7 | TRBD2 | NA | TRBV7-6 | CASSLGSGRGAGAGYEQYF | TGTGCCAGCAGCTTAGGCTCAGGGAGGGGAGCGGGAGCCGGCTACGAGCAGTACTTC
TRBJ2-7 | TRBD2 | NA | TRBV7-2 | CASSQGLGLAGPEQYF | TGTGCCAGCAGCCAAGGCCTGGGACTAGCGGGACCTGAGCAGTACTTC
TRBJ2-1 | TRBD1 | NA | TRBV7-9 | CASSTSGQGYNEQFF | TGTGCCAGCAGCACCTCGGGACAGGGTTACAATGAGCAGTTCTTC
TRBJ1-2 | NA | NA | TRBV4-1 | CASSSPRTVDVGYGYTF | TGCGCCAGCAGCTCGCCAAGGACAGTAGATGTGGGCTATGGCTACACCTTC
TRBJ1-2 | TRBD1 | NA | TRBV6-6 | CASSYGSTGVEGGYTF | TGTGCCAGCAGTTACGGCTCGACAGGGGTCGAGGGAGGCTACACCTTC
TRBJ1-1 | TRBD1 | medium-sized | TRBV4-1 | CASSQSDRVGTEAFF | TGCGCCAGCAGCCAGTCGGACAGGGTTGGCACTGAAGCTTTCTTT
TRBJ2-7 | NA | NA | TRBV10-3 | CAIREGSNYEQYF | TGTGCCATCAGGGAGGGATCCAACTACGAGCAGTACTTC
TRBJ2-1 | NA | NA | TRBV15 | CATSRDERNEQFF | TGTGCCACCAGCAGAGACGAGCGGAATGAGCAGTTCTTC
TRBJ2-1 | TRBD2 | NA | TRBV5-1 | CASSPPGRGSLNEQFF | TGCGCCAGCAGCCCCCCCGGGAGGGGAAGTTTGAATGAGCAGTTCTTC
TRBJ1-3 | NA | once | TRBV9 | CASSTFDSSGNTIYF | TGTGCCAGCAGCACATTTGACAGCTCTGGAAACACCATATATTTT
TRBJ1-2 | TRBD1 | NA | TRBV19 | CASSVGQGYRDGYTF | TGTGCCAGTAGTGTGGGACAGGGGTACAGAGATGGCTACACCTTC
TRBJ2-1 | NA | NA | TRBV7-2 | CASSLARGHYNEQFF | TGTGCCAGCAGCTTAGCTCGGGGCCACTACAATGAGCAGTTCTTC
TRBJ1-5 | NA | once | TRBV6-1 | CASRVDGNQPQHF | TGTGCCAGCAGAGTAGATGGCAATCAGCCCCAGCATTTT
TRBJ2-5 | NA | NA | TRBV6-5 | CASSHGRGLQETQYF | TGTGCCAGCAGCCACGGGCGGGGGCTCCAAGAGACCCAGTACTTC
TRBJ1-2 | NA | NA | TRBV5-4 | CASSPALEGSYGYTF | TGTGCCAGCAGCCCAGCGCTGGAGGGCAGCTATGGCTACACCTTC
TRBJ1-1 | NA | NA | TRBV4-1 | CASSQRSYRVQGANTEAFF | TGCGCCAGCAGCCAAAGGTCGTATAGGGTCCAAGGGGCCAACACTGAAGCTTTCTTT
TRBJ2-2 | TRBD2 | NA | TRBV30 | CAWSRLAGNTGELFF | TGTGCCTGGAGCCGACTAGCGGGTAACACCGGGGAGCTGTTTTTT
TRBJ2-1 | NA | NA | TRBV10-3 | CAISIQGSTYNEQFF | TGTGCCATCAGTATTCAGGGGTCCACTTACAATGAGCAGTTCTTC
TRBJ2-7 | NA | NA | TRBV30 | CAWSVRYSYEQYF | TGTGCCTGGAGTGTCCGTTACAGTTACGAGCAGTACTTC
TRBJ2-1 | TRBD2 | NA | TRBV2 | CASRPKTSGYNEQFF | TGTGCCAGCAGACCTAAGACTAGCGGATACAATGAGCAGTTCTTC
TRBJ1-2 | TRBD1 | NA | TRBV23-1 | CASSPRQGANYGYTF | TGCGCCAGCAGTCCCCGACAGGGGGCTAACTATGGCTACACCTTC
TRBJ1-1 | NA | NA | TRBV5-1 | CASSLGGVNTEAFF | TGCGCCAGCAGCTTAGGGGGGGTAAACACTGAAGCTTTCTTT
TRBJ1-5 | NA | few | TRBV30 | CAYRVASNQPQHF | TGTGCCTACAGGGTCGCGAGCAATCAGCCCCAGCATTTT
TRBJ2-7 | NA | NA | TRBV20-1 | CSAPFGEQYF | TGCAGTGCCCCGTTTGGCGAGCAGTACTTC
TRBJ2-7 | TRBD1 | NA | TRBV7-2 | CASSLGTGILSYEQYF | TGTGCCAGCAGCTTAGGGACAGGAATATTGTCCTACGAGCAGTACTTC
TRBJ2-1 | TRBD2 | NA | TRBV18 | CASSLLAVNEQFF | TGTGCCAGCTCACTTCTAGCGGTTAATGAGCAGTTCTTC
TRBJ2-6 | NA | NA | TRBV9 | CASSGLSTGANVLTF | TGTGCCAGCAGCGGACTAAGCACCGGGGCCAACGTCCTGACTTTC
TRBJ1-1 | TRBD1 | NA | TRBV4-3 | CASSQRDRMNTEAFF | TGCGCCAGCAGCCAAAGGGACAGGATGAACACTGAAGCTTTCTTT
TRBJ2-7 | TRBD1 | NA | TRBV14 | CASSPIRTGAQYF | TGTGCCAGCAGCCCGATCAGGACAGGAGCGCAGTACTTC
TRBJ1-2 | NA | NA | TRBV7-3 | CASSLAGLDGYTF | TGTGCCAGCAGCTTAGCAGGTCTTGATGGCTACACCTTC
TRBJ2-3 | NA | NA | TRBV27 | CASSLSGGRGTDTQYF | TGTGCCAGCAGTTTATCCGGGGGAAGGGGCACAGATACGCAGTATTTT
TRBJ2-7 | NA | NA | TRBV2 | CASSGTPLGEQYF | TGTGCCAGCAGTGGAACTCCACTTGGGGAGCAGTACTTC
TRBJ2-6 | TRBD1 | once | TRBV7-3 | CASRRLTGTGTDVGANVLTF | TGTGCCAGCAGACGACTTACCGGGACAGGAACGGATGTGGGGGCCAACGTCCTGACTTTC
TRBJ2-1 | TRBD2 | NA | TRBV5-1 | CASSFLAGGTNEQFF | TGCGCCAGCAGCTTCCTAGCGGGAGGTACCAATGAGCAGTTCTTC
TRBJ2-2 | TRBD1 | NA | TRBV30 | CAWKRRGQFDTGELFF | TGTGCCTGGAAGCGCAGGGGGCAGTTTGACACCGGGGAGCTGTTTTTT
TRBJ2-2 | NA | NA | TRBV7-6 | CASSLQGGPNTGELFF | TGTGCCAGCAGCTTACAGGGCGGACCGAACACCGGGGAGCTGTTTTTT
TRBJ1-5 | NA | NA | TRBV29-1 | CSVETGGGRTQHF | TGCAGCGTTGAAACGGGGGGAGGTCGGACCCAGCATTTT
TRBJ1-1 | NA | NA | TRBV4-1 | CASSQGQSPEAFF | TGCGCCAGCAGCCAAGGACAGTCTCCTGAAGCTTTCTTT
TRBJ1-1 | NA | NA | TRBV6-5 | CASSLDRNTEAFF | TGTGCCAGCAGTTTGGACAGAAACACTGAAGCTTTCTTT
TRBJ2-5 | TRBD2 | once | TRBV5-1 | CASSRVAGRQETQYF | TGCGCCAGCAGCCGTGTAGCGGGAAGACAAGAGACCCAGTACTTC
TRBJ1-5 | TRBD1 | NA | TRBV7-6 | CASSLGAVILGTGSNQPQHF | TGTGCCAGCAGCTTAGGGGCCGTTATTTTAGGGACAGGGAGCAATCAGCCCCAGCATTTT
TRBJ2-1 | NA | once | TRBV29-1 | CSVGGQGSEQFF | TGCAGCGTTGGGGGTCAGGGCAGTGAGCAGTTCTTC